This T cell receptor beta chain was sequenced for a study of T cell responses to AZD1222 COVID-19 vaccine. Study results and caveats: The study found Spike-specific TCR breadth and depth rose after two AZD1222 doses.

Measured with immunoSEQ multiplex PCR; TCRdb has only the in-frame clones, and not every one. The sample includes 75,000 or so clones, around 93% of them seen just once. Worth noting for this clone: What it binds is unknown.

The V end lost 5 bases, the J end lost 8 bases, and 16 bases lay between the germline ends. The V gene's germline CDR1 is SGHDT and CDR2 YYEEEE. The CDR3 runs to 13 residues. Second-dose schedules of about 4 or about 12 weeks were combined. Specimen: peripheral blood, collected 28 days after the second AZD1222 dose. The origin of this receptor is an adult who received the AZD1222 COVID-19 vaccine. The V and J genes are TRBV5-6 and TRBJ1-2; the D is unclear. The CDR3 DNA reads TGTGCCAGCAGTCAAGGTGGGGTGCGGGGCTACACCTTC. Translated: CASSQGGVRGYTF.